The next 7 T cell receptor beta chains were all read from a single sample in a study of T-cell reconstitution after alpha-beta-depleted transplantation in children listed by TCRdb under 2016. According to the study, the label for this sample's treatment or condition signals: allogeneic hematopoietic cell transplantation with graft depleted of TCRalphabeta T cells and CD19 B cells. The method behind the library was PCR. The reads were generated on an Illumina HiSeq 2500. Molecular barcoding was employed in the preparation of TCR libraries, with unique molecular identifiers being used to normalize TCRbeta repertoire quantification. The raw public reads went through TCRdb reprocessing: fastp at Q25, MiXCR clone calling, in-frame beta chains kept. Under each unique CDR3 protein, matching rows form one entry showing the most common genes and DNA. This sample has fewer than 350,000 distinct CDR3 sequences in its table, and roughly a tenth of those were observed once. The ten largest clones add up to 7.5% of the sample.

The input for sequencing was PBMCs, taken before TCRalphabeta/CD19-depleted stem cell transplant. The origin of the receptors is a boy in the first two years of life with acute myeloid leukemia, due to receive a stem cell transplant.

This clonotype was recorded many times. This rearrangement joins TRBV7-2 to TRBJ2-5; D not resolved. This CDR3 region has 13 residues. The germline V and J ends were trimmed by 2 bases and 4 bases, with 8 bases remaining between them. The germline gives CDR1 SGHTA, CDR2 FQGNSA. In DNA, the CDR3 is TGTGCCAGCAGCTTATCGCGAGGAGAGACCCAGTACTTC. It specifies CASSLSRGETQYF.

This clonotype was counted only a few times. V and J are TRBV9 and TRBJ2-1; D not resolved. This CDR3 is 13 amino acids long. Deletions cut 5 bases from V and 5 bases from J, with 11 bases between. CDR1 and CDR2 from the germline V gene are SGDLS and YYNGEE. The CDR3 coding sequence is TGTGCCAGCAGATCTGGGGTAGACAATGAGCAGTTCTTC. Its protein is CASRSGVDNEQFF.

The chain is built from TRBV18 and TRBJ2-7; the match to TRBD1 covers 7 bases. Unmatched junction bases numbered 6, after V lost 5 bases and J lost 5 bases. The germline V gene has CDR1 KGHSH and CDR2 LQKENI. The CDR3 length is 13 residues. The CDR3 is CASSKTGNHEQYF. For the CDR3, the DNA is TGTGCCAGCTCAAAGACAGGGAACCACGAGCAGTACTTC.

This clonotype was counted ten times or more. The chain has TRBV5-1 and TRBJ2-1; TRBD2 is a possible D gene (6 bases). This CDR3 region has 12 residues. The V end was cut by 5 bases, the J end by 7 bases, with 10 bases between. CDR1 is SGHRS and CDR2 is YFSETQ in the germline V gene. CDR3: CASSVAGNEQFF. In nucleotides, the CDR3 is TGCGCCAGCAGTGTGGCGGGGAATGAGCAGTTCTTC.

This clonotype was picked up many times. This sequence joins TRBV20-1 and TRBJ1-4, with 8 positions matching TRBD1. CDR3 length: 15 amino acids. The junction had 5 bases not matched to a gene; V was cut back by 4 bases and J by 1 base. In germline, CDR1 is DFQATT, CDR2 SNEGSKA (reference sequence). In DNA form, the CDR3 reads TGCAGTGCTACGGCTACAGGGGGAACTAATGAAAAACTGTTTTTT. It yields the protein CSATATGGTNEKLFF.

This clonotype was detected only a few times. This sequence joins TRBV2 and TRBJ1-6, with D maybe TRBD1 (5 bases). V dropped 2 bases and J dropped 10 bases, with 12 bases sitting between them. CDR3 size: 14 residues. CDR1 is SNHLY, CDR2 FYNNEI, per germline. CDR3 DNA sequence: TGTGCCAGCAGTGAAAGGTGGGGGATCTCACCCCTCCACTTT. Translating gives CASSERWGISPLHF.

V is TRBV6-5 and J is TRBJ2-5; D tentatively reads TRBD1 or TRBD2 (7 bases each). The CDR3 has 15 amino acids. In germline, CDR1 is MNHEY, CDR2 SVGAGI. V lost 0 bases and J 5 bases, leaving 13 bases between the germline ends. The CDR3 spells CASSYSGRGQETQYF. The CDR3 DNA reads as TGTGCCAGCAGTTACTCGGGGAGGGGGCAGGAGACCCAGTACTTC.